These T cell receptor beta chains were read from a single sample in a study of graft-versus-host responses after intestinal transplantation. The repertoire was sequenced with immunoSEQ multiplex PCR; TCRdb's copy has only in-frame clones and lacks some. The sample holds over 120,000 clones, around 90% seen once. Antigen specificity for these receptors is unknown. This sample comprised unstimulated CD4+ T cells sorted from spleen or lymph node cells, obtained before intestinal transplant. All receptors come from a human donor who received an intestinal transplant. The CDR3 runs from the conserved cysteine through the conserved F or W. A D gene is named only where the DNA matches it firmly. The size field is filled for only some rows; it gives once, few, many or a size class.

j_call: TRBJ2-3; clone_size: .; v_call: TRBV11-2; d_call: TRBD2; cdr3_aa: CASSLLSRTSAQDTQYF; cdr3_nt: TGTGCCAGCAGCCTACTCTCGAGGACTAGCGCTCAAGATACGCAGTATTTT
j_call: TRBJ1-5; clone_size: .; v_call: TRBV5-6; d_call: .; cdr3_aa: CASSFQADQPQHF; cdr3_nt: TGTGCCAGCAGCTTCCAGGCCGATCAGCCCCAGCATTTT
j_call: TRBJ1-2; clone_size: once; v_call: TRBV15; d_call: .; cdr3_aa: CATSRDSNYGYTF; cdr3_nt: TGTGCCACCAGCAGAGATAGTAACTATGGCTACACCTTC
j_call: TRBJ2-7; clone_size: .; v_call: TRBV28; d_call: .; cdr3_aa: CASSLGRFQGEQYF; cdr3_nt: TGTGCCAGCAGTTTAGGGAGATTTCAGGGGGAGCAGTACTTC
j_call: TRBJ2-5; clone_size: .; v_call: TRBV5-8; d_call: TRBD2; cdr3_aa: CASSTGLADTQETQYF; cdr3_nt: TGTGCCAGCAGCACTGGACTAGCGGATACCCAAGAGACCCAGTACTTC
j_call: TRBJ2-6; clone_size: .; v_call: TRBV4-3; d_call: .; cdr3_aa: CASSQVGGGFSGANVLTF; cdr3_nt: TGCGCCAGCAGCCAAGTAGGTGGCGGGTTCTCTGGGGCCAACGTCCTGACTTTC
j_call: TRBJ2-2; clone_size: .; v_call: TRBV9; d_call: TRBD2; cdr3_aa: CASSVEREGSGELFF; cdr3_nt: TGTGCCAGCAGCGTCGAGCGGGAGGGGTCCGGGGAGCTGTTTTTT
j_call: TRBJ1-3; clone_size: .; v_call: TRBV19; d_call: .; cdr3_aa: CASSIDTGFSGNTIYF; cdr3_nt: TGTGCCAGTAGTATTGATACCGGATTCTCTGGAAACACCATATATTTT
j_call: TRBJ2-1; clone_size: .; v_call: TRBV11-3; d_call: TRBD2; cdr3_aa: CASSLSSGSYNEQFF; cdr3_nt: TGTGCCAGCAGCCTATCTAGCGGGAGCTACAATGAGCAGTTCTTC
j_call: TRBJ1-1; clone_size: .; v_call: TRBV5-1; d_call: TRBD1; cdr3_aa: CASSAGQGDTEAFF; cdr3_nt: TGCGCCAGCAGCGCGGGACAGGGTGACACTGAAGCTTTCTTT
j_call: TRBJ2-1; clone_size: .; v_call: TRBV27; d_call: .; cdr3_aa: CASSFRRAGPTRTNEQFF; cdr3_nt: TGTGCCAGCAGCTTCCGCCGCGCGGGGCCGACAAGGACCAATGAGCAGTTCTTC
j_call: TRBJ1-4; clone_size: .; v_call: TRBV6-5; d_call: TRBD1; cdr3_aa: CASRLDRATNEKLFF; cdr3_nt: TGTGCCAGCAGATTAGACAGGGCAACTAATGAAAAACTGTTTTTT
j_call: TRBJ1-1; clone_size: .; v_call: TRBV20-1; d_call: .; cdr3_aa: CSAQGEGRVFF; cdr3_nt: TGCAGTGCTCAAGGGGAGGGTAGGGTTTTCTTT
j_call: TRBJ2-2; clone_size: .; v_call: TRBV7-2; d_call: TRBD2; cdr3_aa: CASSLKGAAGAGELFF; cdr3_nt: TGTGCCAGCAGCTTAAAAGGGGCAGCGGGAGCCGGGGAGCTGTTTTTT
j_call: TRBJ2-1; clone_size: .; v_call: TRBV7-9; d_call: .; cdr3_aa: CASSLQYNEQFF; cdr3_nt: TGTGCCAGCAGCTTACAGTACAATGAGCAGTTCTTC
j_call: TRBJ2-7; clone_size: .; v_call: TRBV7-2; d_call: .; cdr3_aa: CASSSRVAYEQYF; cdr3_nt: TGTGCCAGCAGCTCGCGGGTCGCCTACGAGCAGTACTTC
j_call: TRBJ2-7; clone_size: .; v_call: TRBV6-1; d_call: TRBD1; cdr3_aa: CASSEVAGGPYEQYF; cdr3_nt: TGTGCCAGCAGTGAAGTGGCAGGGGGCCCCTACGAGCAGTACTTC
j_call: TRBJ1-5; clone_size: .; v_call: TRBV28; d_call: TRBD1; cdr3_aa: CASRWGQGWNQPQHF; cdr3_nt: TGTGCCAGCAGGTGGGGACAGGGATGGAATCAGCCCCAGCATTTT
j_call: TRBJ2-1; clone_size: .; v_call: TRBV5-1; d_call: .; cdr3_aa: CASSNRTQLLVGNEQFF; cdr3_nt: TGCGCCAGCAGCAACCGGACCCAATTACTAGTAGGCAATGAGCAGTTCTTC
j_call: TRBJ1-5; clone_size: .; v_call: TRBV28; d_call: TRBD1; cdr3_aa: CASSGGTGGRSNQPQHF; cdr3_nt: TGTGCCAGCAGTGGGGGGACAGGGGGCCGTAGCAATCAGCCCCAGCATTTT
j_call: TRBJ2-7; clone_size: .; v_call: TRBV27; d_call: TRBD1; cdr3_aa: CASSLGASGGIYEQYF; cdr3_nt: TGTGCCAGCAGTTTAGGAGCGTCAGGGGGCATCTACGAGCAGTACTTC
j_call: TRBJ2-2; clone_size: .; v_call: TRBV19; d_call: .; cdr3_aa: CASSRDMNTGELFF; cdr3_nt: TGTGCCAGTAGTCGGGACATGAACACCGGGGAGCTGTTTTTT
j_call: TRBJ2-2; clone_size: .; v_call: TRBV6-1; d_call: TRBD2; cdr3_aa: CATLLAGGGGELFF; cdr3_nt: TGTGCCACCTTACTAGCGGGAGGGGGCGGGGAGCTGTTTTTT
j_call: TRBJ2-7; clone_size: .; v_call: TRBV10-1; d_call: .; cdr3_aa: CASSESRDDEQYF; cdr3_nt: TGCGCCAGCAGTGAGTCCAGGGATGACGAGCAGTACTTC
j_call: TRBJ2-3; clone_size: .; v_call: TRBV2; d_call: .; cdr3_aa: CASSELRDLSTDTQYF; cdr3_nt: TGTGCCAGCAGTGAACTCAGGGACCTTAGCACAGATACGCAGTATTTT
j_call: TRBJ2-1; clone_size: .; v_call: TRBV11-2; d_call: TRBD2; cdr3_aa: CASSLIAGSNEQFF; cdr3_nt: TGTGCCAGCAGCTTAATAGCGGGCAGCAATGAGCAGTTCTTC
j_call: TRBJ2-3; clone_size: .; v_call: TRBV30; d_call: TRBD2; cdr3_aa: CACWTSGASTDTQYF; cdr3_nt: TGTGCCTGTTGGACTAGCGGGGCTAGCACAGATACGCAGTATTTT
j_call: TRBJ1-4; clone_size: .; v_call: TRBV28; d_call: .; cdr3_aa: CASTSQTTNEKLFF; cdr3_nt: TGTGCCAGCACCTCGCAAACAACTAATGAAAAACTGTTTTTT
j_call: TRBJ1-1; clone_size: .; v_call: TRBV19; d_call: TRBD1; cdr3_aa: CASSMATGGTEAFF; cdr3_nt: TGTGCCAGTAGTATGGCGACAGGGGGGACTGAAGCTTTCTTT
j_call: TRBJ2-2; clone_size: .; v_call: TRBV6-4; d_call: .; cdr3_aa: CASSHRARTGELFF; cdr3_nt: TGTGCCAGCAGTCACAGGGCCCGGACCGGGGAGCTGTTTTTT
j_call: TRBJ2-7; clone_size: .; v_call: TRBV6-5; d_call: TRBD1; cdr3_aa: CASSQGGHEQYF; cdr3_nt: TGTGCCAGCAGTCAAGGGGGCCACGAGCAGTACTTC
j_call: TRBJ2-5; clone_size: .; v_call: TRBV4-2; d_call: TRBD2; cdr3_aa: CASSQGELAGQETQYF; cdr3_nt: TGTGCCAGCAGCCAAGGGGAACTAGCGGGGCAAGAGACCCAGTACTTC
j_call: TRBJ2-7; clone_size: .; v_call: TRBV10-3; d_call: .; cdr3_aa: CAISESIFRGADYEQYF; cdr3_nt: TGTGCCATCAGTGAGTCGATATTTCGGGGGGCTGACTACGAGCAGTACTTC
j_call: TRBJ2-2; clone_size: .; v_call: TRBV19; d_call: .; cdr3_aa: CASSIGLNTGELFF; cdr3_nt: TGTGCCAGTAGTATCGGATTGAACACCGGGGAGCTGTTTTTT